This T cell receptor beta chain was found in a study of blood T cell repertoires in COVID-19. Study information: Acute-phase and convalescent COVID-19 samples originated in the United States, Italy and Spain. T cells, B-cell-depleted T cells, or PBMCs provided the cDNA or gDNA that served as material.

This CDR3 is built from 15 residues. The trim removed 0 bases at V and 10 bases at J, leaving 5 bases unmatched. Germline-derived CDR1 and CDR2 are SGDLS and YYNGEE. In the study's own analysis: Cell counts per sample came from amplifying reference gene primers. Sequencing was performed with immunoSEQ multiplex PCR; in TCRdb, only in-frame clones are kept and a portion is missing. That table furnishes V, J and clone size, whereas the DNA furnished D and trimming. This sample has some 340,000 clones; 85% occur once, and the top ten carry approximately 3.7%. The gene calls are TRBV9 and TRBJ2-5, with 14 bases aligning to TRBD2. Sequencing used peripheral blood. The sequence came from a young woman with acute or convalescent COVID-19. In DNA, the CDR3 is TGTGCCAGCAGCGTAGAGGGACTAGCGGGAGTGGACCAGTACTTC. The encoded protein is CASSVEGLAGVDQYF.